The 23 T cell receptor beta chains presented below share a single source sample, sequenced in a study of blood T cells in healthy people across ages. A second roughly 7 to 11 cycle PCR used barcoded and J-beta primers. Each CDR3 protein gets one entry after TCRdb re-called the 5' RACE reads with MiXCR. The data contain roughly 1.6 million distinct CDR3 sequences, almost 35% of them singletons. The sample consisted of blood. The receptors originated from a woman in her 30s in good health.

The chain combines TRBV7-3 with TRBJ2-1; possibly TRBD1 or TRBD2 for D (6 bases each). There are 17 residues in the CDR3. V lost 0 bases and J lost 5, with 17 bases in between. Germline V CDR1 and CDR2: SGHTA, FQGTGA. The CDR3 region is CASSLTGPARGHNEQFF. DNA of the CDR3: TGTGCCAGCAGCTTAACAGGACCGGCCCGGGGGCACAATGAGCAGTTCTTC.

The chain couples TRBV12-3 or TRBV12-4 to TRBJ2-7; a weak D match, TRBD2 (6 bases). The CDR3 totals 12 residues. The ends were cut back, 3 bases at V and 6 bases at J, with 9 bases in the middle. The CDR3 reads CASSFSSAEQYF. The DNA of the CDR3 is TGTGCCAGCAGTTTTTCTAGCGCCGAGCAGTACTTC.

The CDR3 is CASSWGGGSEQYF. The DNA for the CDR3 is TGTGCCAGCAGCTGGGGAGGGGGCAGCGAGCAGTACTTC. The J gene is TRBJ2-5, the V gene TRBV28; tentatively, D is TRBD1 or TRBD2 (7 bases each). Matching the DNA end better, TRBJ2-7 makes the J call doubtful. CDR3 size: 13 residues. Germline V gene lookup returns CDR1 MDHEN and CDR2 SYDVKM.

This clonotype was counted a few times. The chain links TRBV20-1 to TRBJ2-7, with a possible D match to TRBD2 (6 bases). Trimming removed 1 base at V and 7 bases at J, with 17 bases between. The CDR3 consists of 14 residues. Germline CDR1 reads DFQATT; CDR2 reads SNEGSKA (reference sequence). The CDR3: CSARVRWEAKEQYF. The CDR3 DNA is TGCAGTGCTAGAGTAAGGTGGGAGGCCAAAGAGCAGTACTTC.

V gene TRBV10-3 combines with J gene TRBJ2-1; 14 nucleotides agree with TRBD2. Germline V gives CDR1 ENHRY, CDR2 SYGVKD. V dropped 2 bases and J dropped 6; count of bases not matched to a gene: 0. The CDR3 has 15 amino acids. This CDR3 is CAISEGLAGGNEQFF. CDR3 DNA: TGTGCCATCAGTGAGGGACTAGCGGGGGGCAATGAGCAGTTCTTC.

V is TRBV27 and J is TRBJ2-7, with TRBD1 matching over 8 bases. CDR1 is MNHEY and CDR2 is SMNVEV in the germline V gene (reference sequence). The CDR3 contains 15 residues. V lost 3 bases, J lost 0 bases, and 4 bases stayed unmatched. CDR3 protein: CASSFTGGTSYEQYF. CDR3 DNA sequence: TGTGCCAGCAGTTTTACAGGGGGGACCTCCTACGAGCAGTACTTC.

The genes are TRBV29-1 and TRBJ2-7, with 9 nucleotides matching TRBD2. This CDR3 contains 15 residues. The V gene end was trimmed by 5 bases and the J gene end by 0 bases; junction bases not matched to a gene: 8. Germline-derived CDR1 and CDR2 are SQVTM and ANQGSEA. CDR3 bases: TGCAGCGTTACCTGGGGCGGGGGGGGCTCCTACGAGCAGTACTTC. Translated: CSVTWGGGGSYEQYF.

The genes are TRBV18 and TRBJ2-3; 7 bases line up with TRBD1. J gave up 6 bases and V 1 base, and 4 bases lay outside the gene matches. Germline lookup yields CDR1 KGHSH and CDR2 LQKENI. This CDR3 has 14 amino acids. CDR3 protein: CASSPQQGYDTQYF. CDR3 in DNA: TGTGCCAGCTCACCACAACAGGGGTACGATACGCAGTATTTT. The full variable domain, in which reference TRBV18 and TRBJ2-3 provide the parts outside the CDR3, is NAGVMQNPRHLVRRRGQEARLRCSPMKGHSHVYWYRQLPEEGLKFMVYLQKENIIDESGMPKERFSAEFPKEGPSILRIQQVVRGDSAAYFCASSPQQGYDTQYFGPGTRLTVL.

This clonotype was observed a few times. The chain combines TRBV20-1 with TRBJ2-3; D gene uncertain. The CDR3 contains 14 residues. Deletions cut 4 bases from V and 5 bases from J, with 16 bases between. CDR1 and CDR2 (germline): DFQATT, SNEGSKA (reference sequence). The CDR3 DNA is TGCAGTGCTATGCCTGGCAGGTCGGGAGATACGCAGTATTTT. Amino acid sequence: CSAMPGRSGDTQYF.

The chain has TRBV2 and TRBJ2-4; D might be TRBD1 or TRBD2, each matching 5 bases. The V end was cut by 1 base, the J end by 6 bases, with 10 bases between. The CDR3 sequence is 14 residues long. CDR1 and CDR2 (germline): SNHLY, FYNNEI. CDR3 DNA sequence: TGTGCCAGCAGTGAAGGGGGGATACTAAACATTCAGTACTTC. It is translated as CASSEGGILNIQYF.

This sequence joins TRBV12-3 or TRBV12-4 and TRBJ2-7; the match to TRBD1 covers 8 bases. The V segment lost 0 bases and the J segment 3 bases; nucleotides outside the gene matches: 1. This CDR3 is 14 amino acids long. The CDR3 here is CASSLAQGVYEQYF. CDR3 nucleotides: TGTGCCAGCAGTTTAGCACAGGGGGTCTACGAGCAGTACTTC.

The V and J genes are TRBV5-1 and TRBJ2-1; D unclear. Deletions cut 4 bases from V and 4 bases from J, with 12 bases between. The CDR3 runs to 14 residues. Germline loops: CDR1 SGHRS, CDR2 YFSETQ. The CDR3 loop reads CASSPDLIYNEQFF. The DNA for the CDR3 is TGCGCCAGCAGCCCCGACTTGATATACAATGAGCAGTTCTTC.

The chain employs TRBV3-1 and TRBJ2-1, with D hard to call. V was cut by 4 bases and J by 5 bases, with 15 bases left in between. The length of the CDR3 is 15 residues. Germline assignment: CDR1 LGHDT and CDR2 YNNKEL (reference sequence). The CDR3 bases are TGTGCCAGCAGCCTACTCGGCAGGACCGACAATGAGCAGTTCTTC. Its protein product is CASSLLGRTDNEQFF.

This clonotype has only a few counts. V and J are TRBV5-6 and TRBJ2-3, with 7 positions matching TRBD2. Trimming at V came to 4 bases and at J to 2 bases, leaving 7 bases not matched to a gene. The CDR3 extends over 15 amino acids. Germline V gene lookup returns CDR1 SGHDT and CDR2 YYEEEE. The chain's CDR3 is CASSGPGGNTDTQYF. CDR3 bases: TGTGCCAGCAGCGGCCCGGGGGGAAACACAGATACGCAGTATTTT.

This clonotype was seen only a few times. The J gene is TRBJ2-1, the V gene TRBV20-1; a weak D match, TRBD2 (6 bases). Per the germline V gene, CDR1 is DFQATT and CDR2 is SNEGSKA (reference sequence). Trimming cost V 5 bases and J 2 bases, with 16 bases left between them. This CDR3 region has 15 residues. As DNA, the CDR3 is TGCAGTGCTGAAGGACTAACGGGGGCCTACAATGAGCAGTTCTTC. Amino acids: CSAEGLTGAYNEQFF.

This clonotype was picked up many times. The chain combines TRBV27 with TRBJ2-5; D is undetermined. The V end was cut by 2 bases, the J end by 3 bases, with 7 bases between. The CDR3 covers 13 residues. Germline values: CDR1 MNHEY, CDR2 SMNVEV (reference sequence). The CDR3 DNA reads TGTGCCAGCAGTTTAACTCGGAAAGAGACCCAGTACTTC. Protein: CASSLTRKETQYF.

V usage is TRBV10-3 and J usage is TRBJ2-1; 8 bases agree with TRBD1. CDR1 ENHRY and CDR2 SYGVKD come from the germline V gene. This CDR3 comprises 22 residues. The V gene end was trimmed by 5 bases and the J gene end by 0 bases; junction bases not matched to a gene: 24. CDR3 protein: CAISSQLTALPRGPGSYNEQFF. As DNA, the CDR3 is TGTGCCATCAGTTCCCAGCTCACCGCCCTCCCCAGGGGGCCCGGCTCCTACAATGAGCAGTTCTTC.

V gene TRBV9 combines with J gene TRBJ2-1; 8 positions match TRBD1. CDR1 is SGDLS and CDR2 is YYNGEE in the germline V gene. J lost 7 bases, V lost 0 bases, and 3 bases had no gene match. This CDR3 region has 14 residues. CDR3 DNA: TGTGCCAGCAGCGTAGTTCAGGGGGCTAATGAGCAGTTCTTC. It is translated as CASSVVQGANEQFF.

This CDR3 reads CSVEVRNTGELFF. The CDR3 DNA is TGCAGCGTTGAGGTCAGGAACACCGGGGAGCTGTTTTTT. The rearrangement joins TRBV29-1 to TRBJ2-2; D is unclear. There are 13 residues in the CDR3. Per germline, CDR1 SQVTM and CDR2 ANQGSEA. Trimming took off 3 bases at V and 1 base at J, with 6 bases between the two ends.

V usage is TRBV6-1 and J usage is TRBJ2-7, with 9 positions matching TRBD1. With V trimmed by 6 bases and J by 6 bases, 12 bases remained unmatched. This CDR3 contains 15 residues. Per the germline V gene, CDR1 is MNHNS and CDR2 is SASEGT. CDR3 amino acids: CASRERDRAFSEQYF. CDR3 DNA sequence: TGTGCCAGCAGAGAACGGGACAGGGCCTTCTCCGAGCAGTACTTC.

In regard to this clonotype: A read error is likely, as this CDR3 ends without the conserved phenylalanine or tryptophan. DNA for the CDR3: TGTGCCAGCAGTGGACAACCTAGCACAGATACGCAGTATTGT. It codes for CASSGQPSTDTQYC. The chain joins TRBV9 to TRBJ2-3, with D perhaps TRBD1 (5 bases). CDR3 size: 14 residues. The germline V gene has CDR1 SGDLS and CDR2 YYNGEE. The V end lost 5 bases, the J end lost 0 bases, and 10 bases lay between the germline ends.

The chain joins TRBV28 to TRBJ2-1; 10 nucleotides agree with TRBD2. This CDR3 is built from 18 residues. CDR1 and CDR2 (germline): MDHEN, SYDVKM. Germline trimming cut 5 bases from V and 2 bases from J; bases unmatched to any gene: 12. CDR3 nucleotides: TGTGCCAGCAGTCCCGCTAGCGGGGGTTTTCGTACCTACAATGAGCAGTTCTTC. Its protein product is CASSPASGGFRTYNEQFF.

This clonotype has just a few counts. As DNA, the CDR3 is TGTGCCAGCAGCTACGGCGATGAGACAGGCATCTATGGCTACACCTTC. As protein: CASSYGDETGIYGYTF. The chain recombines TRBV3-1 with TRBJ1-2, with a possible D match to TRBD1 (6 bases). CDR3 length: 16 residues. V was trimmed by 5 bases and J by 4 bases, leaving 20 bases between them. CDR1 is LGHDT, CDR2 YNNKEL, per germline (reference sequence).